The present entry profiles one TCR beta chain with its context. Germline V gene sequence: CDR1 SGHRS, CDR2 YFSETQ. The J segment lost 4 bases and the V segment lost 4 bases, leaving 9 bases of the junction unmatched. CDR3 size: 16 residues. The Seattle patients, enrolled during active infection, were followed longitudinally. The data stem from a study of blood T cell repertoires in COVID-19. Study-level background: Acute and convalescent COVID-19 specimens originated in the United States, Italy and Spain. Sources were T cells, B-cell-depleted T cells, or PBMCs; the material itself was cDNA or gDNA.

TCRdb keeps only in-frame clones here, not all; method: immunoSEQ multiplex PCR. The table includes 120,000 to 150,000 clones, roughly 89% detected once. This chain links TRBV5-1 with TRBJ2-2, with 8 bases lining up with TRBD1. This receptor was taken from a man aged 30 to 45 with COVID-19, enrolled during active disease. Sample: peripheral blood. CDR3 protein: CASSQGALRGTGELFF. The CDR3 DNA follows: TGCGCCAGCAGCCAGGGGGCCTTAAGGGGCACCGGGGAGCTGTTTTTT. Together with reference TRBV5-1 and TRBJ2-2, the CDR3 gives the full variable domain: KAGVTQTPRYLIKTRGQQVTLSCSPISGHRSVSWYQQTPGQGLQFLFEYFSETQRNKGNFPGRFSGRQFSNSRSEMNVSTLELGDSALYLCASSQGALRGTGELFFGEGSRLTVL.